This TCR beta chain came from a study of blood T cell repertoires in COVID-19. Measured with immunoSEQ multiplex PCR; TCRdb has only the in-frame clones, and not every one. The table has roughly 220,000 clones, just over 85% seen once. Germline V gene data show CDR1 as SGHTA and CDR2 as FQGTGA. This CDR3 region has 17 residues. V trimming: 1 base; J trimming: 5 bases; junction bases outside the gene matches: 4. The rearrangement joins TRBV7-3 to TRBJ2-1, with 14 bases fitting TRBD2. The sequenced sample consisted of PBMCs or T cells enriched from blood (not recorded which). The TCR originated in a woman aged 45-59 years with acute COVID-19. CDR3 DNA sequence: TGTGCCAGCAGCTTAAGCCCGGGACTAGCGGGAGACAATGAGCAGTTCTTC. Its protein product is CASSLSPGLAGDNEQFF.